These T cell receptor beta chains were read from a single sample in a study of T cells in Graves' hyperthyroidism and ophthalmopathy. TCRdb analysed the multiplex PCR reads with MiXCR anew, one entry per CDR3 protein. The data contain about half a million distinct CDR3 sequences, less than 25% of them seen just once; the ten biggest clones take up around 47%. Sequencing used blood. These TCRs come from a woman in her seventies with Graves' ophthalmopathy. Each CDR3 is given with its conserved first and last residue. The order of the fields is V gene, J gene, CDR3 protein.

v_gene: TRBV10-3
j_gene: TRBJ2-2
CDR3aa: CAISPLAGNTGELFF

v_gene: TRBV19
j_gene: TRBJ2-1
CDR3aa: CASRTGTTYNEQFF

v_gene: TRBV10-3
j_gene: TRBJ2-7
CDR3aa: CAISDFLKGFAQYF

v_gene: TRBV11-2
j_gene: TRBJ2-5
CDR3aa: CASSSGLSEETQYF

v_gene: TRBV30
j_gene: TRBJ2-2
CDR3aa: CAWRWTSGRTGELFF

v_gene: TRBV5-1
j_gene: TRBJ2-5
CDR3aa: CASSSPGQGKTQYF

v_gene: TRBV6-5
j_gene: TRBJ1-2
CDR3aa: CASMDRGVRWSYTF

v_gene: TRBV28
j_gene: TRBJ2-4
CDR3aa: CASSLPGQGDNIQYF

v_gene: TRBV30
j_gene: TRBJ1-2
CDR3aa: CAWRSQGTYGYTF

v_gene: TRBV10-2
j_gene: TRBJ2-3
CDR3aa: CASTPSFSADTQYF

v_gene: TRBV6-2/TRBV6-3
j_gene: TRBJ2-2
CDR3aa: CASSYATAGRGELFF

v_gene: TRBV12-3/TRBV12-4
j_gene: TRBJ1-5
CDR3aa: CASNLGRNQPQHF

v_gene: TRBV14
j_gene: TRBJ2-6
CDR3aa: CASRLRPGANVLTF

v_gene: TRBV30
j_gene: TRBJ2-7
CDR3aa: CACKGQGHEQYF

v_gene: TRBV27
j_gene: TRBJ2-3
CDR3aa: CASTPDRGFLNTDTQYF

v_gene: TRBV7-3
j_gene: TRBJ1-1
CDR3aa: CASSLDRVGGNTEAFF

v_gene: TRBV18
j_gene: TRBJ1-5
CDR3aa: CASSPDSSNQPQHF

v_gene: TRBV6-2/TRBV6-3
j_gene: TRBJ2-1
CDR3aa: CASTNGGGSSYNEQFF

v_gene: TRBV28
j_gene: TRBJ2-1
CDR3aa: CASSFLLAGREQFF

v_gene: TRBV2
j_gene: TRBJ2-3
CDR3aa: CASMEYYASTDTQYF

v_gene: TRBV9
j_gene: TRBJ2-7
CDR3aa: CASSSQPRETYEQYF

v_gene: TRBV7-9
j_gene: TRBJ2-7
CDR3aa: CASSLEAGDPYEQYF

v_gene: TRBV15
j_gene: TRBJ2-5
CDR3aa: CATSRDQWTQYF

v_gene: TRBV28
j_gene: TRBJ2-2
CDR3aa: CASSQTGGADTGELFF

v_gene: TRBV28
j_gene: TRBJ2-5
CDR3aa: CASSRARSEETQYF

v_gene: TRBV30
j_gene: TRBJ2-3
CDR3aa: CAWSGWRGPTDTQYF

v_gene: TRBV4-3
j_gene: TRBJ1-1
CDR3aa: CASSQEWVVTEAFF

v_gene: TRBV11-2
j_gene: TRBJ1-2
CDR3aa: CASRLRGVGYYGYTF

v_gene: TRBV7-9
j_gene: TRBJ2-5
CDR3aa: CASSFWASIETQYF

v_gene: TRBV20-1
j_gene: TRBJ1-2
CDR3aa: CSALPWDGYGYTF

v_gene: TRBV6-1
j_gene: TRBJ2-1
CDR3aa: CASSRLAGVGYNEQFF

v_gene: TRBV7-2
j_gene: TRBJ2-7
CDR3aa: CASSLRQGAPSTPYEQYF

v_gene: TRBV19
j_gene: TRBJ2-3
CDR3aa: CASSDRGLAADTQYF

v_gene: TRBV7-8
j_gene: TRBJ2-2
CDR3aa: CASSPWTGGTGELFF

v_gene: TRBV20-1
j_gene: TRBJ2-3
CDR3aa: CSTGQARGLGDTQYF

v_gene: TRBV14
j_gene: TRBJ1-2
CDR3aa: CASSRNHGGTGYTF

v_gene: TRBV6-5
j_gene: TRBJ2-7
CDR3aa: CASSYRQGISEQYF

v_gene: TRBV12-3/TRBV12-4
j_gene: TRBJ2-2
CDR3aa: CASSRGPGELFF

v_gene: TRBV27
j_gene: TRBJ1-5
CDR3aa: CASSLFWGNQPQHF

v_gene: TRBV4-2
j_gene: TRBJ2-7
CDR3aa: CASSQEEGVGRKQYF

v_gene: TRBV15
j_gene: TRBJ2-5
CDR3aa: CATSRDLPNFETQYF

v_gene: TRBV3-1
j_gene: TRBJ1-1
CDR3aa: CASSQAIGGWTEAFF

v_gene: TRBV13
j_gene: TRBJ2-7
CDR3aa: CASSFGGVDYEQYF

v_gene: TRBV19
j_gene: TRBJ1-2
CDR3aa: CASQQPGRSYGYTF